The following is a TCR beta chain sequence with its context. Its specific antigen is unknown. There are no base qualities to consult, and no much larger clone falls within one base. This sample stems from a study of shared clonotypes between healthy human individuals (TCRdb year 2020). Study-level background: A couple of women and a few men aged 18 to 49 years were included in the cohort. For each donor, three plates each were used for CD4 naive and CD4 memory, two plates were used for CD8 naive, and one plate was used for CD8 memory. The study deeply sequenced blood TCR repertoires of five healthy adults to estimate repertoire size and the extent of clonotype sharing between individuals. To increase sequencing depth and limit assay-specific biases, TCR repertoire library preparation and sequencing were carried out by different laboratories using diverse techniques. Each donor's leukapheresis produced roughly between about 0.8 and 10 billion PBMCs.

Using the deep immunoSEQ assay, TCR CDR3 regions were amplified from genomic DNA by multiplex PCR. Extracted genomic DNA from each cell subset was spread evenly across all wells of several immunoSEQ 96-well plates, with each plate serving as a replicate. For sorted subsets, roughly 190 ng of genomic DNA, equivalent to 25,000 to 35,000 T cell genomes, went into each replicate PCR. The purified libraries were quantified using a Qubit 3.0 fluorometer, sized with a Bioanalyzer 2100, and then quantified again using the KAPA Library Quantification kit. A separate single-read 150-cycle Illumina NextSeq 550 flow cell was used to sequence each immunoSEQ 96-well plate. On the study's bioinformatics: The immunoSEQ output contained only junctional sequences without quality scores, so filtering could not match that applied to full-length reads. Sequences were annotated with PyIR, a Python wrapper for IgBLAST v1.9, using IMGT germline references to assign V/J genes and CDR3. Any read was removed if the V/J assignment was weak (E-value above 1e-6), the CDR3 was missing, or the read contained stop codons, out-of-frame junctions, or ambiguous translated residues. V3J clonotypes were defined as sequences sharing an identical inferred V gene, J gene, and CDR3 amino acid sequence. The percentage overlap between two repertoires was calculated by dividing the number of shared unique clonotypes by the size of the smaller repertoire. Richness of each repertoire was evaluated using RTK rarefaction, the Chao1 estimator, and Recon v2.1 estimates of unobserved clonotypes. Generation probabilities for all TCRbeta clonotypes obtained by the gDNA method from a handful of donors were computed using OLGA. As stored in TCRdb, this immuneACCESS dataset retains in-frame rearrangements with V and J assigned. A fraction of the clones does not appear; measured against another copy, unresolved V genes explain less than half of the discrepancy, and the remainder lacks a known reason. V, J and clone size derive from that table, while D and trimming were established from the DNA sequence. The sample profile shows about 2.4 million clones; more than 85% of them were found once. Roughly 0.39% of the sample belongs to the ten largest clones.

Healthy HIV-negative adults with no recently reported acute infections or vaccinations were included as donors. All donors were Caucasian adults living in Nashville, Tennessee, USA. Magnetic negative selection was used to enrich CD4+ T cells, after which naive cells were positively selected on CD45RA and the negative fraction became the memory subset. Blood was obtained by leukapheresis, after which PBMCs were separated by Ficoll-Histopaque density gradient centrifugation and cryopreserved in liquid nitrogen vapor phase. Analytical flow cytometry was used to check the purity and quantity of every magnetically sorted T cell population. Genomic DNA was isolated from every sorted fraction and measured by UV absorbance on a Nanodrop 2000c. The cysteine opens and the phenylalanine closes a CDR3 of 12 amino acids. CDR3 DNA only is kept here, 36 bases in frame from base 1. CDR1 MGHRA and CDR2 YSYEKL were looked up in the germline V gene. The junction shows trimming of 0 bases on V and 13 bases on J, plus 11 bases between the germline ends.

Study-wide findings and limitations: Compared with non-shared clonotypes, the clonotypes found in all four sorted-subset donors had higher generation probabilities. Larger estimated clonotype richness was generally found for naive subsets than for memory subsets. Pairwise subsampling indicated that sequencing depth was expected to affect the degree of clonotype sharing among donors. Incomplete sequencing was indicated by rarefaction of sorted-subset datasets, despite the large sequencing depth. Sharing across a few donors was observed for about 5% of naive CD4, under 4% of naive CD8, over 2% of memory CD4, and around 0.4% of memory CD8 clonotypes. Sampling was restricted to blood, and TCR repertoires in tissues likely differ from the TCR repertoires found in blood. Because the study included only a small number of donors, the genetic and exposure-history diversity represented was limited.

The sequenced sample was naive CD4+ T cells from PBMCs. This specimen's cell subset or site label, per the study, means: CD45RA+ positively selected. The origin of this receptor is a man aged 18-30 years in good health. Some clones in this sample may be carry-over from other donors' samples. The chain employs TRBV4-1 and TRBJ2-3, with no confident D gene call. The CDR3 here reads CASSQDLQQKYF. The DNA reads TGCGCCAGCAGCCAAGATTTACAGCAAAAGTATTTT.